This T cell receptor beta chain was found in a study of OX40 agonist ivuxolimab in advanced cancers. Background for the entire study: Ivuxolimab was a fully human IgG2 agonistic monoclonal antibody targeting the costimulatory receptor OX40 (CD134). Of the approximately 50 dose-escalation patients, hepatocellular carcinoma was present in 19, melanoma in some 15, renal cell carcinoma in 9 and head and neck cancer in 9. Peripheral TCRbeta sequencing was intended to test whether TCR sequence diversity was altered and clonal T-cell expansion was caused by ivuxolimab. The paper reports the monotherapy dose-escalation portion (N of about 54 patients) of the phase I ivuxolimab trial. In the dose-escalation cohort, approximately 82% of patients were male, and the mean age was approximately 60 years with a range of about 20 to 79. Intravenous ivuxolimab was administered to patients every 2 weeks at six dose levels: 0.01, 0.1, 0.3, 1.5, 3 and 10 mg/kg. Patients were allowed to have had prior anti-PD-1, anti-PD-L1 or anti-CTLA-4 therapy, and less than 45% of the dose-escalation patients had previously received checkpoint inhibitors. Partial responses occurred in three dose-escalation patients, of whom one had hepatocellular carcinoma and two had cutaneous melanoma. Beyond this particular receptor, the publication reports: On average, CD8+ T cells showed more expanded clones than CD4+ T cells after ivuxolimab. In the 0.1-3.0 mg/kg groups, partial responders were among the patients with the lowest normalized peripheral clonal expansion, particularly in CD8+ T cells. The antigen specificity of the peripheral T cells that underwent clonal expansion was not determined. Clonal expansion of both CD4+ and CD8+ blood T cells was observed from baseline to week 6 at doses 0.1 to 3.0 mg/kg. Low levels of normalized T-cell clonal expansion were also shown by some nonresponding patients.

Genomic DNA was extracted from sorted cells for sequencing of the TCRbeta CDR3 region. TCRbeta CDR3 regions were sequenced using the immunoSEQ Assay. TCRdb limited this immuneACCESS table to in-frame rearrangements with V and J called. A share of clones is missing; checked studies link under half to unresolved V genes, and the rest is unexplained. Present in this sample are 65,000 to 85,000 clones, around 87% of which were seen just once. Clones ranked in the top ten supply roughly 4% of the sample. Patients with a history of autoimmune disease or receiving systemic immunosuppression were excluded from the trial. Peripheral blood for TCR sequencing was drawn from every dose cohort at baseline, at cycle 4 day 1 and at cycle 7 day 1. The samples were taken from a phase I, first-in-human, multicenter, open-label dose-escalation trial of ivuxolimab. The trial enrolled adults with locally advanced or metastatic head and neck squamous cell, hepatocellular, melanoma or renal cell carcinoma. Before TCR sequencing, CD4+ T cells and CD8+ T cells from peripheral blood were sorted into separate populations.

Including the terminal cysteine and phenylalanine, the CDR3 comprises 13 residues. The read is trimmed to its CDR3 DNA, 39 bases read in frame from base 1. V sheds 4 bases and J sheds 0 bases, leaving 5 bases between their ends. Sequences LNHDA (CDR1) and SQIVND (CDR2) are obtained from the germline V gene (reference sequence). This clone appeared a few times. The antigen it binds to is not known. Base qualities are not at hand, and no much larger clone is one base apart. The receptor comes from an adult with an advanced solid tumor such as melanoma, head and neck, liver or kidney cancer. The sequence links TRBV19 to TRBJ2-3; no D segment can be confidently identified. The sample in question was CD4+ or CD8+ T cells sorted from blood, obtained in a trial of the OX40 agonist ivuxolimab. In nucleotides, the sequence is TGTGCCAGTAGTACGCAAAGCACAGATACGCAGTATTTT. It translates as CASSTQSTDTQYF.